This T cell receptor beta chain was captured in a study of T cell changes during pregnancy in multiple sclerosis. TCRdb keeps only in-frame clones here, not all; method: immunoSEQ multiplex PCR. The top ten hold around 0.4% of the sample, which has about 50,000 clones, 90% to 95% seen once. The V end was cut by 1 base, the J end by 5 bases, with 17 bases between. Germline CDR1 reads MNHNS; CDR2 reads SASEGT. The CDR3 runs 16 residues. J is TRBJ1-2 and V is TRBV6-1; D unclear. This TCR was sampled from a female donor with multiple sclerosis, enrolled in a pregnancy study. Source: CD4+ T cells from peripheral blood mononuclear cells, taken before pregnancy. Here the CDR3 reads CASSEEETPKSYGYTF. CDR3 nucleotide sequence: TGTGCCAGCAGTGAAGAGGAGACTCCAAAGTCTTATGGCTACACCTTC.